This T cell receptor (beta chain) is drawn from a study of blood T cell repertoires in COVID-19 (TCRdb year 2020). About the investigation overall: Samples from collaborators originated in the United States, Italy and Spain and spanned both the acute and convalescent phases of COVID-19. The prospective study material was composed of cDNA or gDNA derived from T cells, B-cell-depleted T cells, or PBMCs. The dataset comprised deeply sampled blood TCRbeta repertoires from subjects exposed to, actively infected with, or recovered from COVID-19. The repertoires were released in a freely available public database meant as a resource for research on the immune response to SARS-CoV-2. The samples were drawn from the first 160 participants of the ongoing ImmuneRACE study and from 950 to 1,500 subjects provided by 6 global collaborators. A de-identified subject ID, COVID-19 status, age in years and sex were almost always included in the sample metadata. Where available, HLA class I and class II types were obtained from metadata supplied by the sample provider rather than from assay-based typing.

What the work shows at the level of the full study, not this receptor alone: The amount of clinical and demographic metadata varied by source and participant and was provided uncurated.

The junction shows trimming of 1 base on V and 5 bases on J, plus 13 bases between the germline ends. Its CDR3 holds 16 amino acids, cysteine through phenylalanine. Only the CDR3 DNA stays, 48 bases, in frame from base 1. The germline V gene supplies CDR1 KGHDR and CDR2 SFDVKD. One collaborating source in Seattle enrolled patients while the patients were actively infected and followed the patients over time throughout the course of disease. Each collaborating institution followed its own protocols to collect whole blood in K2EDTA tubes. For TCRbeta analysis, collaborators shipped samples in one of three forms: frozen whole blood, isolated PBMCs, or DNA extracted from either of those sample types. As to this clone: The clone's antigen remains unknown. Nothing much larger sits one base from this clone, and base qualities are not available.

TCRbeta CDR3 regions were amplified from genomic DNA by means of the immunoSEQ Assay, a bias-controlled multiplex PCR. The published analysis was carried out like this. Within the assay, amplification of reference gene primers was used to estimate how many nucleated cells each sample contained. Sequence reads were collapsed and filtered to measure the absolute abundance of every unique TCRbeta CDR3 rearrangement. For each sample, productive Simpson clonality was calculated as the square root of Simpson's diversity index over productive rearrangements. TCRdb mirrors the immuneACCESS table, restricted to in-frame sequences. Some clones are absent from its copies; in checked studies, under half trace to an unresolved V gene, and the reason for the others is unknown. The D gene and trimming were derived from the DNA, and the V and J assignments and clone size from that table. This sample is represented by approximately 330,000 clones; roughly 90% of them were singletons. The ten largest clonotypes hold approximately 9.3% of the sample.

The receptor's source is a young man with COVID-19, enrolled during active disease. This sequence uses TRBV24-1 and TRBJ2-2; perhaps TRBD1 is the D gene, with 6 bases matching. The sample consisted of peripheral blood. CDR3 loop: CATSDLSGAWTGELFF. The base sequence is TGTGCCACCAGTGATTTATCAGGGGCCTGGACCGGGGAGCTGTTTTTT.